Listed here are 20 T cell receptor beta chains from one sample, sequenced in a study of blood T cells in healthy people across ages. The second PCR ran roughly 6 to 12 cycles with a sample-barcoded 5' primer and J-beta primers. TCRdb redid the calling of the 5' RACE reads with MiXCR, one entry per CDR3 protein. This table has 1,800,000 or so distinct CDR3 sequences, about two fifths appearing once. Sequenced: blood. Every receptor here comes from a human donor in good health.

The V and J genes are TRBV9 and TRBJ2-7; 11 positions agree with TRBD2. Germline V gene lookup returns CDR1 SGDLS and CDR2 YYNGEE. The CDR3 sequence is 15 residues long. V dropped 4 bases and J dropped 3; count of bases not matched to a gene: 6. CDR3 in amino acids: CASSTLAGGFYEQYF. CDR3 bases: TGTGCCAGCAGCACTCTAGCGGGGGGCTTCTACGAGCAGTACTTC.

The V call is TRBV19, the J call TRBJ2-3; TRBD1 matches 7 bases. J gave up 6 bases and V 3 bases, and 9 bases lay outside the gene matches. The CDR3 is 15 residues long. CDR1 and CDR2 from the germline V gene are LNHDA and SQIVND (reference sequence). This chain's CDR3 is CASSMPLTGADTQYF. CDR3 nucleotides: TGTGCCAGTAGTATGCCCCTAACAGGGGCGGATACGCAGTATTTT.

This clonotype turned up a few times. This chain joins TRBV25-1 and TRBJ2-3; possibly TRBD1 for D (6 bases). CDR1 and CDR2 (germline): MGHDK, SYGVNS. V was cut by 0 bases and J by 2 bases, with 15 bases left in between. The CDR3 is 17 amino acids. The CDR3 DNA reads TGTGCCAGCAGTGAATATGTATCAGGGGAGTACACAGATACGCAGTATTTT. It codes for CASSEYVSGEYTDTQYF.

The chain combines TRBV12-3 or TRBV12-4 with TRBJ2-7; 12 bases line up with TRBD1. CDR3 length: 14 amino acids. The V and J ends lost 5 bases and 5 bases, in that order; junction bases with no gene match: 4. Here the CDR3 reads CASSPWDRGHEQYF. CDR3 nucleotide sequence: TGTGCCAGCAGTCCCTGGGACAGGGGGCACGAGCAGTACTTC.

A few counts support this clonotype. The V gene is TRBV7-2, the J gene TRBJ1-2, with D tentatively TRBD1 (5 bases). V lost 4 bases to trimming and J lost 5 bases, with 11 bases between them. Germline loops: CDR1 SGHTA, CDR2 FQGNSA. This CDR3 is 13 amino acids long. The CDR3 reads CASSSRQRYGYTF. The CDR3 DNA follows: TGTGCCAGCAGCTCCCGACAGAGATATGGCTACACCTTC.

This chain connects TRBV7-6 to TRBJ2-2; no definite D call. CDR3 size: 14 residues. V was cut by 5 bases and J by 3 bases, with 10 bases left in between. Per the germline V gene, CDR1 is SGHVS and CDR2 is FNYEAQ. The CDR3 DNA reads as TGTGCCAGCAGCCTGCCTGGGTACACCGGGGAGCTGTTTTTT. Translating it yields CASSLPGYTGELFF.

This clonotype was seen a few times. V usage is TRBV6-5 and J usage is TRBJ2-5, with TRBD2 matching over 8 bases. Germline values: CDR1 MNHEY, CDR2 SVGAGI. With 0 bases clipped from V and 5 bases from J, the junction kept 11 bases outside the gene matches. The CDR3 is made up of 17 amino acids. The CDR3 protein is CASSYSKISGAGETQYF. The CDR3 nucleotides read TGTGCCAGCAGTTACTCGAAGATTAGCGGGGCCGGGGAGACCCAGTACTTC.

This clonotype appeared a few times. J is TRBJ2-5 and V is TRBV29-1; D is ambiguous. This CDR3 comprises 13 residues. V was trimmed by 5 bases and J by 5 bases, leaving 15 bases between them. The germline V gene has CDR1 SQVTM and CDR2 ANQGSEA. The CDR3: CSVHMRMGETQYF. CDR3 nucleotides: TGCAGCGTTCATATGAGGATGGGGGAGACCCAGTACTTC.

The chain has TRBV6-6 and TRBJ1-5; TRBD1 is a possible D gene (5 bases). CDR3 length: 13 residues. CDR1 MNHNY and CDR2 SVGAGI come from the germline V gene (reference sequence). The V end lost 4 bases, the J end lost 8 bases, and 12 bases lay between the germline ends. Here the CDR3 reads CASSLGPEEPQHF. The CDR3 DNA reads as TGTGCCAGCAGTTTGGGACCTGAGGAGCCCCAGCATTTT.

DNA of the CDR3: TGTGCCAGCAGTCCTTTGGGAGCTTCAGGTTCACCCCTCCACTTT. Translation: CASSPLGASGSPLHF. This chain joins TRBV27 and TRBJ1-6, with D unclear. Trimming pared 5 bases from V and 9 bases from J, leaving 17 bases between. The CDR3 length is 15 residues. CDR1 and CDR2 from the germline V gene are MNHEY and SMNVEV (reference sequence).

The rearrangement uses TRBV5-1 and TRBJ2-1; D might be TRBD2 (7 bases). Germline V CDR1 and CDR2: SGHRS, YFSETQ. CDR3 size: 18 residues. V lost 2 bases and J 0 bases, leaving 18 bases between the germline ends. The CDR3 loop reads CASSFTQGRASSYNEQFF. The DNA for the CDR3 is TGCGCCAGCAGCTTCACCCAGGGGAGGGCAAGCTCCTACAATGAGCAGTTCTTC.

This chain uses TRBV10-3 with TRBJ2-5; 8 bases are a match to TRBD2. The CDR3 is 13 amino acids. Germline V gives CDR1 ENHRY, CDR2 SYGVKD. With 11 bases clipped from V and 4 bases from J, the junction kept 9 bases outside the gene matches. Here the CDR3 DNA reads TGTGCCTCCGGGATAACTAGCGGAGAGACCCAGTACTTC. Protein: CASGITSGETQYF.

A single count supports this clonotype. The rearrangement joins TRBV6-6 to TRBJ1-5; D is unclear. The CDR3 has 15 amino acids. The germline V gene encodes CDR1 MNHNY and CDR2 SVGAGI (reference sequence). Trimming took off 7 bases at V and 2 bases at J, with 15 bases between the two ends. This chain's CDR3 is CASTPDGLRNQPQHF. Written as DNA, the CDR3 is TGTGCCAGCACCCCTGACGGTTTGCGCAATCAGCCCCAGCATTTT.

This clonotype was seen more than once but under ten times. This chain uses TRBV12-3 or TRBV12-4 with TRBJ2-7, with unresolved D. Trimming removed 4 bases from V and 2 bases from J, with 15 bases in between. The CDR3 is 15 residues long. The CDR3 loop reads CASSYQVRATYEQYF. The CDR3 DNA follows: TGTGCCAGCAGTTATCAGGTTAGGGCCACCTACGAGCAGTACTTC.

Here the CDR3 reads CSARPLRQGFYEQYF. CDR3 nucleotide sequence: TGCAGTGCTAGACCCCTAAGGCAGGGATTCTACGAGCAGTACTTC. The V and J genes are TRBV20-1 and TRBJ2-7, with a tentative D call TRBD1 (5 bases). CDR1 is DFQATT, CDR2 SNEGSKA, per germline (reference sequence). Trimming took 2 bases from V and 3 from J, leaving 17 bases between them. The CDR3 is 15 amino acids.

There are a few counts of this clonotype. This chain uses TRBV7-2 with TRBJ2-4; D is ambiguous. Germline lookup yields CDR1 SGHTA and CDR2 FQGNSA. The germline V and J ends were trimmed by 7 bases and 0 bases, with 13 bases remaining between them. The CDR3 extends over 15 amino acids. The CDR3 sequence: CASTPELVAKNIQYF. DNA for the CDR3: TGTGCCAGCACCCCGGAGTTGGTAGCCAAAAACATTCAGTACTTC.

As to this clonotype: A junction end diverges from the germline sequence, so it may reflect a read error. The rearrangement uses TRBV12-3 or TRBV12-4 and TRBJ1-4; 7 nucleotides match TRBD1. This CDR3 has 14 residues. The CDR3 sequence: CASRGQITNEKRFF. CDR3 sequence (DNA): TGTGCCAGCAGGGGACAGATCACTAATGAAAAACGGTTTTTT.

The rearrangement uses TRBV7-2 and TRBJ2-1, with D tentatively TRBD2 (6 bases). Trimming took off 5 bases at V and 4 bases at J, with 15 bases between the two ends. The germline V gene encodes CDR1 SGHTA and CDR2 FQGNSA. The CDR3 consists of 15 residues. The CDR3 here is CASSIGGPAYNEQFF. In DNA form, the CDR3 reads TGTGCCAGCAGCATCGGGGGACCAGCTTACAATGAGCAGTTCTTC.

This sequence joins TRBV12-5 and TRBJ2-4; tentative D call: TRBD1 (6 bases). The CDR3 spans 13 residues. Per germline, CDR1 LGHNT and CDR2 FRNRAP. Trimming took 5 bases from V and 9 from J, leaving 14 bases between them. For the CDR3, the DNA is TGTGCTAGTGGTATCACAGGGTTGAGCATTCAGTACTTC. It codes for CASGITGLSIQYF.

The chain joins TRBV2 to TRBJ1-2, with D unclear. The V end was cut by 8 bases, the J end by 4 bases, with 14 bases between. The germline V gene has CDR1 SNHLY and CDR2 FYNNEI. This CDR3 spans 13 amino acids. CDR3 DNA: TGTGCCAGCGATCGACCCCTCGTCTATGGCTACACCTTC. This codes for CASDRPLVYGYTF.